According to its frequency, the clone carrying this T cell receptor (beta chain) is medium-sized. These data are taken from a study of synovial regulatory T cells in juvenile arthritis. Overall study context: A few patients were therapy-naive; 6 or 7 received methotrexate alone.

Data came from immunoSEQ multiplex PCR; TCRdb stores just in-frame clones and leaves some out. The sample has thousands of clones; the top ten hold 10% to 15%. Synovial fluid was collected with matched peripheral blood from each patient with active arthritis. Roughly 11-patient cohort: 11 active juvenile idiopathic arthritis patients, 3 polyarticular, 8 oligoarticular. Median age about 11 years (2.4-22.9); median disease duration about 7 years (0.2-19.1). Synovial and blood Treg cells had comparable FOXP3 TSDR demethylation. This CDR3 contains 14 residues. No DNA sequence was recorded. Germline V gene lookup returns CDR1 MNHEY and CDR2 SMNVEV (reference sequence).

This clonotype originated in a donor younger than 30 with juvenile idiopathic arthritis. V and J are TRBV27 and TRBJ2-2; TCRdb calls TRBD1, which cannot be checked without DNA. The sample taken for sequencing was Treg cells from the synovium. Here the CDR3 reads CASSFLGGVGELFF.